This section outlines one T cell receptor (beta chain) sequence together with its context. Its antigen is unknown. Total RNA input per TCR library was roughly 3,300 ng. Per sample, reverse transcription was split into eight reactions. Incorporation of UMIs carrying a 6-nucleotide sample barcode was performed by template switching. TCRdb reprocessed the 5' RACE reads and stores each CDR3 protein as one record, lacking DNA. In total, the table holds 110,000 to 150,000 distinct CDR3 sequences. From germline, CDR1 is DFQATT and CDR2 SNEGSKA (reference sequence). The CDR3 has 18 residues. This entry is derived from a study of monozygotic twins with inflammatory bowel disease. Study-wide findings and caveats: Compared with healthy co-twins, IBD patients showed reduced TCRbeta repertoire diversity by inverse Simpson.

The TCR comes from a human donor with ulcerative colitis or Crohn's disease, or a healthy co-twin of an affected twin (not recorded which). The chain joins TRBV20-1 to TRBJ2-3; TCRdb picks TRBD2, but there is no DNA to check that call. The sample was blood. The CDR3 reads CSARVLVGLAGDTDTQYF.